What follows are 14 T cell receptor beta chains derived from one specimen sequenced in a study of control samples from healthy donors and cancer patients. Sequencing was performed with immunoSEQ multiplex PCR; in TCRdb, only in-frame clones are kept and a portion is missing. The table shows 60,000 to 75,000 clones, with roughly 85% occurring only once. Sequenced input: blood. The receptors shown here come from a man aged 35-49 years in good health.

The J gene is TRBJ2-2, the V gene TRBV4-2; unclear D gene. The germline gives CDR1 LGHNA, CDR2 YNFKEQ. The CDR3 runs 16 residues. The germline V and J ends were trimmed by 0 bases and 0 bases, with 8 bases remaining between them. Written as DNA, the CDR3 is TGTGCCAGCAGCCAAGATTCGTGGTCGAACACCGGGGAGCTGTTTTTT. It translates to CASSQDSWSNTGELFF.

The chain links TRBV28 to TRBJ1-6; D might be TRBD1 (5 bases). V lost 7 bases, J lost 7 bases, and 14 bases lay in between. The CDR3 has 14 residues. Germline V gives CDR1 MDHEN, CDR2 SYDVKM. CDR3 nucleotides: TGTGCCAGCATGGGGGACCTCGGAAATTCACCCCTCCACTTT. Translating it yields CASMGDLGNSPLHF.

The chain carries TRBV21-1 and TRBJ1-5; TRBD1 is the table's D call, not checked against the DNA. TRBV21-1 is recorded as a pseudogene. The CDR3 has 14 residues. The CDR3 spells CASSNPGVRQPQHF. For the CDR3, the DNA is TGTGCCAGCAGCAACCCAGGGGTGCGGCAGCCCCAGCATTTT.

V and J are TRBV19 and TRBJ1-5; 10 nucleotides align to TRBD1. CDR1 is LNHDA and CDR2 is SQIVND in the germline V gene (reference sequence). CDR3 length: 14 amino acids. V trimming: 3 bases; J trimming: 6 bases; junction bases outside the gene matches: 2. CDR3 nucleotides: TGTGCCAGTAGTATGGGACAGGGGCGTCAGCCCCAGCATTTT. It specifies CASSMGQGRQPQHF.

The chain links TRBV19 to TRBJ1-2; tentatively, D is TRBD1 (6 bases). The CDR3 extends over 15 amino acids. Germline assignment: CDR1 LNHDA and CDR2 SQIVND (reference sequence). The V end was cut by 8 bases, the J end by 1 base, with 17 bases between. The CDR3 sequence is CASGFGTLFNYGYTF. The CDR3 DNA sequence: TGTGCCAGTGGATTTGGGACACTATTTAACTATGGCTACACCTTC.

This clone was observed at least ten times. The chain is built from TRBV7-9 and TRBJ1-1; D gene ambiguous. Trimming stripped 5 bases from V and 8 bases from J, with 15 bases between. The CDR3 runs to 13 residues. Per the germline V gene, CDR1 is SEHNR and CDR2 is FQNEAQ (reference sequence). CDR3 sequence (DNA): TGTGCCAGCAGCCTCCGGGCAGGTCTAGAAGCTTTCTTT. Its protein is CASSLRAGLEAFF.

This sequence joins TRBV18 and TRBJ2-1; 7 bases fit TRBD1. This CDR3 spans 13 amino acids. Germline V CDR1 and CDR2: KGHSH, LQKENI. V lost 8 bases to trimming and J lost 5 bases; unmatched junction nucleotides: 6. The CDR3 nucleotides are TGTGCCAGCGACCGGGACAGACACAATGAGCAGTTCTTC. This translates into CASDRDRHNEQFF.

The chain employs TRBV11-1 and TRBJ1-6, with unresolved D. The CDR3 length is 13 residues. Germline loops: CDR1 SGHAT, CDR2 FQDESV (reference sequence). V lost 1 base, J lost 7 bases, and 5 bases lay in between. CDR3 nucleotide sequence: TGTGCCAGCAGCTTAGGTCAGAATTCACCCCTCCACTTT. It codes for CASSLGQNSPLHF.

The genes are TRBV7-3 and TRBJ2-1; D unclear. The CDR3 loop spans 15 amino acids. V lost 2 bases, J lost 0 bases, and 8 bases lay in between. Germline V gives CDR1 SGHTA, CDR2 FQGTGA. Here the CDR3 DNA reads TGTGCCAGCAGCTTATTGAAGAGCTCCTACAATGAGCAGTTCTTC. Translated, it gives CASSLLKSSYNEQFF. The full variable domain, its missing parts supplied by reference TRBV7-3 and TRBJ2-1, is GAGVSQTPSNKVTEKGKYVELRCDPISGHTALYWYRQSLGQGPEFLIYFQGTGAADDSGLPNDRFFAVRPEGSVSTLKIQRTERGDSAVYLCASSLLKSSYNEQFFGPGTRLTVL.

This clone was counted only a few times. The chain combines TRBV15 with TRBJ1-2; no clear D. Germline V lookup: CDR1 LNHNV, CDR2 YYDKDF (reference sequence). The CDR3 spans 12 residues. V lost 0 bases and J lost 5, with 4 bases in between. CDR3: CATSREGYGYTF. CDR3 nucleotides: TGTGCCACCAGCAGAGAGGGGTATGGCTACACCTTC.

The chain links TRBV4-2 to TRBJ2-3; TRBD2 aligns across 16 bases. Losses at the gene ends were 4 bases for V and 0 bases for J; bases not matched to a gene: 10. This CDR3 has 20 amino acids. Germline V lookup: CDR1 LGHNA, CDR2 YNFKEQ. CDR3 DNA: TGTGCCAGCAGCCTCTCGGGACTAGCGGGAGGGCGGGTTAGCACAGATACGCAGTATTTT. Protein sequence: CASSLSGLAGGRVSTDTQYF.

The CDR3: CASSPEGNQPQHF. For the CDR3, the DNA is TGTGCCAGCAGTCCGGAAGGCAATCAGCCCCAGCATTTT. This chain links TRBV2 with TRBJ1-5; D unclear. The CDR3 spans 13 residues. The V gene's germline CDR1 is SNHLY and CDR2 FYNNEI. V lost 5 bases and J 2 bases, leaving 7 bases between the germline ends. The complete variable domain, with remaining parts taken from reference TRBV2 and TRBJ1-5, reads EPEVTQTPSHQVTQMGQEVILRCVPISNHLYFYWYRQILGQKVEFLVSFYNNEISEKSEIFDDQFSVERPDGSNFTLKIRSTKLEDSAMYFCASSPEGNQPQHFGDGTRLSIL.

This chain joins TRBV4-1 and TRBJ2-7; the D gene could be TRBD1 or TRBD2 (6 bases each). V was pared by 4 bases and J by 2 bases, with 15 bases between. The CDR3 consists of 15 residues. Germline-derived CDR1 and CDR2 are MGHRA and YSYEKL. CDR3 protein: CASSLRSGAAYEQYF. DNA of the CDR3: TGCGCCAGCAGCCTCCGCTCGGGGGCCGCCTACGAGCAGTACTTC.

This clone was counted between two and nine times. The chain combines TRBV30 with TRBJ1-5; no definite D call. The germline V and J ends were trimmed by 2 bases and 7 bases, with 15 bases remaining between them. The CDR3 has 14 residues. The germline V gene has CDR1 GTSNPN and CDR2 SVGIG (reference sequence). CDR3 nucleotides: TGTGCCTGGAGTTACGAGGGAGGATGGCAGCCCCAGCATTTT. This translates into CAWSYEGGWQPQHF.